These 27 T cell receptor beta chains were sequenced from one sample in a study of blood T cell repertoires in COVID-19 (dated by TCRdb to the early 2020s). Library generation was performed with the immunoSEQ multiplex PCR assay. Drawn from immuneACCESS, this table holds only the in-frame rearrangements with V and J called that TCRdb kept. Clones are partly lost; checked studies trace under half to an unresolved V gene and leave the rest unexplained. Present in this sample are fewer than 350,000 clones, almost 90% of which were seen just once. The ten top clones hold about 0.94% of the sample. The source material was PBMCs or T cells enriched from blood (not recorded which). The receptors derive from a woman in her twenties or thirties who had been exposed to COVID-19.

This chain uses TRBV28 with TRBJ2-2; 8 bases align to TRBD1. With V trimmed by 5 bases and J by 3 bases, 5 bases remained unmatched. This CDR3 spans 15 amino acids. Germline CDR1 reads MDHEN; CDR2 reads SYDVKM. This CDR3 reads CASSTGQDYTGELFF. DNA for the CDR3: TGTGCCAGCAGTACGGGACAGGATTACACCGGGGAGCTGTTTTTT.

The chain links TRBV6-5 to TRBJ1-3; the D gene is possibly TRBD1 (6 bases). Germline CDR1 reads MNHEY; CDR2 reads SVGAGI. This CDR3 region has 14 residues. Trimming pared 6 bases from V and 6 bases from J, leaving 15 bases between. CDR3: CASRPGGQPNTIYF. DNA for the CDR3: TGTGCCAGCAGACCCGGTGGACAGCCAAACACCATATATTTT.

V gene TRBV28 combines with J gene TRBJ1-2; tentative D call: TRBD1 (6 bases). Trimming removed 2 bases from V and 1 base from J, with 8 bases in between. Germline CDR1 and CDR2: MDHEN and SYDVKM. The CDR3 contains 14 residues. The CDR3 reads CASSLKGHNYGYTF. The CDR3 DNA is TGTGCCAGCAGTTTAAAGGGACATAACTATGGCTACACCTTC.

The V call is TRBV19, the J call TRBJ1-5; 8 bases are shared with TRBD1. Germline V CDR1 and CDR2: LNHDA, SQIVND (reference sequence). CDR3 length: 17 amino acids. V shed 5 bases, J shed 2 bases, and the junction held 11 bases outside the gene matches. CDR3 DNA: TGTGCCAGTAGTCTAGTGACAGGGGCACTTCGCAATCAGCCCCAGCATTTT. It translates to CASSLVTGALRNQPQHF.

This clone was seen more than once but under ten times. The V gene is TRBV11-3, the J gene TRBJ2-1; 8 positions agree with TRBD2. Germline trimming cut 5 bases from V and 3 bases from J; bases unmatched to any gene: 6. Germline V gene sequence: CDR1 SGHNT, CDR2 YENEEA. The CDR3 runs to 15 residues. CDR3: CASSHGTSLYNEQFF. The CDR3 DNA is TGTGCCAGCAGCCACGGGACTAGTCTCTACAATGAGCAGTTCTTC. Full variable domain (missing parts from reference TRBV11-3 and TRBJ2-1): EAGVVQSPRYKIIEKKQPVAFWCNPISGHNTLYWYLQNLGQGPELLIRYENEEAVDDSQLPKDRFSAERLKGVDSTLKIQPAELGDSAVYLCASSHGTSLYNEQFFGPGTRLTVL.

The genes are TRBV19 and TRBJ2-3, with 7 bases matching TRBD1. Germline CDR1 is LNHDA and CDR2 is SQIVND (reference sequence). The CDR3 spans 16 residues. J was trimmed by 3 bases and V by 5 bases; bases with no gene match: 11. The CDR3 DNA sequence: TGTGCCAGTAGTCTCATACCGGGACAGAGAACAGATACGCAGTATTTT. As protein: CASSLIPGQRTDTQYF.

CDR3 sequence: CASSLEAATDTQYF. The CDR3 DNA sequence: TGTGCCAGCAGCTTAGAAGCGGCTACAGATACGCAGTATTTT. This rearrangement joins TRBV11-1 to TRBJ2-3, with D perhaps matching TRBD2 (5 bases). Per the germline V gene, CDR1 is SGHAT and CDR2 is FQDESV (reference sequence). The CDR3 spans 14 residues. The germline V and J ends were trimmed by 1 base and 3 bases, with 8 bases remaining between them.

The V and J genes are TRBV14 and TRBJ1-3; 7 bases are shared with TRBD1. The J segment lost 5 bases and the V segment lost 1 base, leaving 5 bases of the junction unmatched. The CDR3 length is 15 residues. Germline V gene sequence: CDR1 SGHDN, CDR2 FVKESK. The DNA of the CDR3 is TGTGCCAGCAGCCAAGTTTCGGGACAGAGAAACACCATATATTTT. This translates into CASSQVSGQRNTIYF.

The chain combines TRBV18 with TRBJ2-1, with TRBD2 identical over 7 bases. The CDR3 totals 14 residues. CDR1 and CDR2 from the germline V gene are KGHSH and LQKENI. J was trimmed by 9 bases and V by 6 bases; bases with no gene match: 11. CDR3 coding DNA: TGTGCCAGCTCCCTCACCGGGGAGGGATTTGAGCAGTTCTTC. It codes for CASSLTGEGFEQFF.

The sample holds a few counts of this clone. The gene calls are TRBV11-3 and TRBJ1-2, with 8 bases lining up with TRBD1. V was pared by 5 bases and J by 7 bases, with 6 bases of the junction left unmatched. The CDR3 extends over 13 amino acids. CDR1 and CDR2 (germline): SGHNT, YENEEA. The CDR3 bases are TGTGCCAGCAGCGGTCCAGGGGGCTTTGGCTACACCTTC. It yields the protein CASSGPGGFGYTF.

This clone has only one observation. The chain carries TRBV28 and TRBJ1-5; 9 bases map to TRBD1. Germline loops: CDR1 MDHEN, CDR2 SYDVKM. CDR3 length: 16 residues. J gave up 2 bases and V 5 bases, and 7 bases lay outside the gene matches. The CDR3 DNA reads as TGTGCCAGCAGTCCTTGGACAGGGGACGGCAATCAGCCCCAGCATTTT. Its protein product is CASSPWTGDGNQPQHF.

This chain uses TRBV10-1 with TRBJ2-1; 8 nucleotides match TRBD2. The J segment lost 7 bases and the V segment lost 5 bases, leaving 7 bases of the junction unmatched. This CDR3 is 14 amino acids long. The germline V gene has CDR1 WNHNN and CDR2 SYGVQD (reference sequence). CDR3 nucleotide sequence: TGCGCCAGCAGTCGGGAGGGAGTACTGAATGAGCAGTTCTTC. Its translation is CASSREGVLNEQFF.

The CDR3 protein is CASSPDPGFTDTQYF. The CDR3 DNA reads as TGTGCCAGCAGCCCTGACCCGGGATTCACAGATACGCAGTATTTT. V is TRBV4-2 and J is TRBJ2-3; the D gene is possibly TRBD2 (5 bases). Trimming shortened V by 4 bases and J by 2 bases, and 13 bases separated the two germline ends. CDR1 LGHNA and CDR2 YNFKEQ come from the germline V gene. This CDR3 spans 15 amino acids.

The genes are TRBV28 and TRBJ1-2, with TRBD1 as a possible D gene (5 bases). This CDR3 contains 15 residues. Germline V CDR1 and CDR2: MDHEN, SYDVKM. Trimming shortened V by 7 bases and J by 5 bases, and 20 bases separated the two germline ends. CDR3 protein: CASTYLRGGGYGYTF. Here the CDR3 DNA reads TGTGCCAGCACTTATCTCCGGGGGGGAGGGTATGGCTACACCTTC.

Concerning this clone: The same CDR3 also results from other DNA sequences found in this sample. This chain connects TRBV7-9 to TRBJ1-1, with a tentative D call TRBD1 (5 bases). Germline values: CDR1 SEHNR, CDR2 FQNEAQ (reference sequence). Trimming removed 6 bases from V and 1 base from J, with 9 bases in between. This CDR3 spans 13 amino acids. As DNA, the CDR3 is TGTGCCAGCAGTTTACAGGAGAACACTGAAGCTTTCTTT. It codes for CASSLQENTEAFF. Variable domain in full (rest from reference TRBV7-9 and TRBJ1-1): DTGVSQNPRHKITKRGQNVTFRCDPISEHNRLYWYRQTLGQGPEFLTYFQNEAQLEKSRLLSDRFSAERPKGSFSTLEIQRTEQGDSAMYLCASSLQENTEAFFGQGTRLTVV.

The rearrangement uses TRBV6-5 and TRBJ2-7, with 8 bases identical to TRBD2. The V and J ends lost 9 bases and 4 bases, in that order; junction bases with no gene match: 14. CDR3 length: 15 residues. CDR1 is MNHEY and CDR2 is SVGAGI in the germline V gene. The CDR3 coding sequence is TGTGCCAGTCCAAACCCGGCTAGCGGGCTATACGAGCAGTACTTC. The encoded protein is CASPNPASGLYEQYF.

As for this clone: At one boundary the junction diverges from the germline segment, which might be a read error. V and J are TRBV7-9 and TRBJ2-7, with TRBD2 identical over 7 bases. CDR3 length: 14 residues. The germline V gene encodes CDR1 SEHNR and CDR2 FQNEAQ (reference sequence). The CDR3 nucleotides are TGTGCCAGCAGCTCTCGGGACTATAACTACGGGCAGTACTTC. This gives the protein CASSSRDYNYGQYF. The complete variable domain, with remaining parts taken from reference TRBV7-9 and TRBJ2-7, reads DTGVSQNPRHKITKRGQNVTFRCDPISEHNRLYWYRQTLGQGPEFLTYFQNEAQLEKSRLLSDRFSAERPKGSFSTLEIQRTEQGDSAMYLCASSSRDYNYGQYFGPGTRLTVT.

This chain links TRBV5-1 with TRBJ2-7; 8 nucleotides match TRBD2. V dropped 0 bases and J dropped 2; count of bases not matched to a gene: 10. The V gene's germline CDR1 is SGHRS and CDR2 YFSETQ. The CDR3 has 17 amino acids. The CDR3 coding sequence is TGCGCCAGCAGCTTGGGGCCCCAAGCGGGAGCGGCCTACGAGCAGTACTTC. Its protein product is CASSLGPQAGAAYEQYF.

The chain couples TRBV6-5 to TRBJ1-4, with 7 bases aligning to TRBD1. The CDR3 consists of 14 residues. CDR1 and CDR2 (germline): MNHEY, SVGAGI. V was clipped by 4 bases and J by 3 bases; unmatched bases: 2. CDR3 DNA: TGTGCCAGCAGTTCACAGGGGCCTAATGAAAAACTGTTTTTT. It codes for CASSSQGPNEKLFF.

This clone has a single count. The chain is built from TRBV20-1 and TRBJ1-1, with a weak D call TRBD1 (5 bases). Trimming stripped 3 bases from V and 1 base from J, with 15 bases between. Per germline, CDR1 DFQATT and CDR2 SNEGSKA (reference sequence). The CDR3 sequence is 15 residues long. CDR3 coding DNA: TGCAGTGCTAGTCCTGCGGGGAGGGGGAACACTGAAGCTTTCTTT. Translating gives CSASPAGRGNTEAFF.

In this sample, this clone turned up once. The chain has TRBV11-2 and TRBJ2-3, with TRBD1 as a possible D gene (5 bases). Deletions cut 3 bases from V and 2 bases from J, with 12 bases between. The CDR3 covers 15 residues. Per germline, CDR1 SGHAT and CDR2 FQNNGV. CDR3 protein: CASSFWGFFTDTQYF. The CDR3, as DNA: TGTGCCAGCAGCTTCTGGGGCTTTTTCACAGATACGCAGTATTTT.

The rearrangement joins TRBV19 to TRBJ2-3; tentatively, D is TRBD2 (6 bases). Germline V CDR1 and CDR2: LNHDA, SQIVND (reference sequence). The ends were cut back, 3 bases at V and 6 bases at J, with 10 bases in the middle. There are 13 residues in the CDR3. Here the CDR3 reads CASSIGGRDTQYF. The CDR3 DNA is TGTGCCAGTAGTATTGGAGGGCGGGATACGCAGTATTTT.

The chain recombines TRBV5-1 with TRBJ2-7; possibly TRBD1 for D (6 bases). The V and J ends lost 6 bases and 1 base respectively, with 20 bases between them. CDR1 and CDR2 (germline): SGHRS, YFSETQ. The CDR3 is 16 amino acids. CDR3: CASKRNAGTRSYEQYF. The CDR3 region has the DNA TGCGCCAGCAAAAGGAACGCCGGGACAAGATCCTACGAGCAGTACTTC. Full variable domain (outside the CDR3, taken from reference TRBV5-1 and TRBJ2-7): KAGVTQTPRYLIKTRGQQVTLSCSPISGHRSVSWYQQTPGQGLQFLFEYFSETQRNKGNFPGRFSGRQFSNSRSEMNVSTLELGDSALYLCASKRNAGTRSYEQYFGPGTRLTVT.

The chain recombines TRBV29-1 with TRBJ2-1; 8 bases match TRBD2. V shed 4 bases, J shed 3 bases, and the junction held 8 bases outside the gene matches. The CDR3 sequence is 15 residues long. Germline V gene sequence: CDR1 SQVTM, CDR2 ANQGSEA. In nucleotides, the CDR3 is TGCAGCGTTGTGGCTAGCGGGTTATACTACAATGAGCAGTTCTTC. Its protein is CSVVASGLYYNEQFF.

The chain uses TRBV5-8 and TRBJ2-7; 8 nucleotides align to TRBD2. The CDR3 loop spans 14 amino acids. Germline loops: CDR1 SGHTS, CDR2 YDEGEE. V was clipped by 3 bases and J by 2 bases; unmatched bases: 4. For the CDR3, the DNA is TGTGCCAGCAGCTCGGGGGGGGCTCCCTACGAGCAGTACTTC. This codes for CASSSGGAPYEQYF.

The chain uses TRBV2 and TRBJ2-7; weak D call: TRBD2 (10 bases). Germline CDR1 and CDR2: SNHLY and FYNNEI. CDR3 length: 19 amino acids. With 6 bases removed from V and 2 bases from J, the gap between germline ends came to 29 bases. CDR3 nucleotide sequence: TGTGCCAGCAGGTACGGGGGGACAGGGCTTCTAGCGGGGGCCTACGAGCAGTACTTC. It codes for CASRYGGTGLLAGAYEQYF.

V is TRBV30 and J is TRBJ1-2; perhaps TRBD1 as D (5 bases). Germline loops: CDR1 GTSNPN, CDR2 SVGIG (reference sequence). Trimming left V 8 bases short and J 4 bases short, with 14 bases between. This CDR3 comprises 12 residues. CDR3 bases: TGTGCCCTTACCCCCGGGGGCTATGGCTACACCTTC. Protein product: CALTPGGYGYTF.